The clone carrying this TCR beta chain was counted at least ten times. CDR3 length: 12 residues. CDR1 and CDR2 (germline): SQVTM, ANQGSEA. V shed 1 base and J shed 4 bases, with 7 bases lying between them. Primers used in a second PCR of about 6 to 11 cycles were a sample-barcoded 5' primer and a J-beta primer mix. TCRdb reprocessed the 5' RACE reads via MiXCR and lists one record per CDR3 protein. This sample has 1.5 million to 2 million distinct CDR3 sequences; 28% occur once, and the top ten carry 6.5% to 8.5%. These data come from a study of blood T cells in healthy people across ages. The sample consisted of blood. The receptor comes from a woman aged 30 to 39 in good health. The chain has TRBV29-1 and TRBJ1-2; D remains ambiguous. CDR3 residues: CSVEGAGYGYTF. Written as DNA, the CDR3 is TGCAGCGTTGAAGGTGCTGGCTATGGCTACACCTTC.